Below, 9 T cell receptor beta chains from the same sample are listed, as sequenced in a study of chemoradiotherapy in HPV16-positive cancers. Only in-frame clones appear in the TCRdb table, and some are missing; sequencing was by immunoSEQ multiplex PCR. Altogether about 7,000 clones are present, about nine tenths being singletons, with the ten largest covering more than 2%. This specimen consisted of tumor tissue, obtained from a patient who underwent chemoradiotherapy. These receptors originate from a human donor with HPV-associated anogenital cancer.

This chain connects TRBV15 to TRBJ2-1; D gene unclear. V lost 0 bases and J lost 7, with 4 bases in between. The germline gives CDR1 LNHNV, CDR2 YYDKDF (reference sequence). CDR3 length: 12 amino acids. For the CDR3, the DNA is TGTGCCACCAGCAGAGATTTTAATGAGCAGTTCTTC. Amino acid sequence: CATSRDFNEQFF.

The V gene is TRBV21-1, the J gene TRBJ2-3; the tabulated D call, TRBD2, remains unverified against the DNA. TRBV21-1 is an annotated pseudogene. CDR3 length equals 13 residues. The CDR3, as DNA: TGTGCCAGCACGGGAGGGCCTTGGGATACGCAGTATTTT. Translated: CASTGGPWDTQYF.

This clone was observed a single time. This rearrangement joins TRBV7-6 to TRBJ1-5, with a tentative D call TRBD1 (5 bases). The CDR3 runs to 16 residues. From germline, CDR1 is SGHVS and CDR2 FNYEAQ. The V gene lost 4 bases and the J gene lost 2 bases, with 15 bases spanning the gap. The CDR3 DNA is TGTGCCAGCAGCTCGAGACCCGGGGCAGGCAATCAGCCCCAGCATTTT. It translates to CASSSRPGAGNQPQHF.

This clone was observed a single time. This chain links TRBV19 with TRBJ2-2; TRBD2 is a possible D gene (5 bases). Germline values: CDR1 LNHDA, CDR2 SQIVND (reference sequence). The CDR3 runs 18 residues. Trimming took 3 bases from V and 0 from J, leaving 17 bases between them. CDR3 residues: CASSIRNPGLSNTGELFF. CDR3 DNA sequence: TGTGCCAGTAGTATCCGAAACCCCGGACTCTCGAACACCGGGGAGCTGTTTTTT. Looking up the rest from reference TRBV19 and TRBJ2-2 gives the full variable domain: DGGITQSPKYLFRKEGQNVTLSCEQNLNHDAMYWYRQDPGQGLRLIYYSQIVNDFQKGDIAEGYSVSREKKESFPLTVTSAQKNPTAFYLCASSIRNPGLSNTGELFFGEGSRLTVL.

The table lists this clone with a few counts. The V call is TRBV4-2, the J call TRBJ1-4; D unresolved. V was pared by 4 bases and J by 2 bases, with 8 bases between. The CDR3 totals 14 residues. CDR1 LGHNA and CDR2 YNFKEQ come from the germline V gene. The CDR3 sequence is CASSRVGTNEKLFF. The CDR3 DNA is TGTGCCAGCAGCCGGGTTGGCACTAATGAAAAACTGTTTTTT.

The chain has TRBV9 and TRBJ2-7, with D unresolved. Looked up from germline, CDR1 is SGDLS and CDR2 is YYNGEE. V was clipped by 0 bases and J by 5 bases, with 9 bases between them. The CDR3 extends over 13 amino acids. This CDR3 is CASSVDSWNEQYF. Written as DNA, the CDR3 is TGTGCCAGCAGCGTAGATTCTTGGAACGAGCAGTACTTC.

The chain is built from TRBV4-2 and TRBJ2-7; TRBD2 is a possible D gene (6 bases). The length of the CDR3 is 17 residues. V lost 1 base to trimming and J lost 4 bases, with 20 bases between them. Germline CDR1 and CDR2: LGHNA and YNFKEQ. The CDR3 loop is CASSQVGRTINPYEQYF. The CDR3 region has the DNA TGTGCCAGCAGCCAAGTGGGTAGGACTATAAACCCGTACGAGCAGTACTTC.

CDR3 bases: TGTGCCAGCAGCTTGGGTGGGGACACAGATACGCAGTATTTT. This translates into CASSLGGDTDTQYF. V gene TRBV11-3 combines with J gene TRBJ2-3; D gene uncertain. V was cut by 3 bases and J by 2 bases, with 9 bases left in between. The germline CDR1 and CDR2 sequences are SGHNT and YENEEA. There are 14 residues in the CDR3.

This clone was seen only a few times. The rearrangement joins TRBV30 to TRBJ2-3; 10 nucleotides line up with TRBD2. Germline-derived CDR1 and CDR2 are GTSNPN and SVGIG (reference sequence). This CDR3 contains 14 residues. The V gene end was trimmed by 5 bases and the J gene end by 1 base; junction bases not matched to a gene: 3. The CDR3, as DNA: TGTGCCTGGGACCTAGCGGGAGGCACAGATACGCAGTATTTT. Translated: CAWDLAGGTDTQYF.